One sample yielded the 27 T cell receptor beta chains listed below, sequenced in a study of radiotherapy plus CTLA-4 blockade in lung cancer. Generated by immunoSEQ multiplex PCR, the TCRdb table keeps only in-frame clones and is missing some. This sample has 83,000 or so clones, with roughly 80% found just once. Sequencing was performed on peripheral blood, taken from a patient treated with radiotherapy plus ipilimumab. The origin of the receptors is a human donor with non-small cell lung cancer who had stable disease on radiotherapy plus ipilimumab.

The chain couples TRBV7-9 to TRBJ1-1; no firm D call. The CDR3 totals 12 residues. Germline values: CDR1 SEHNR, CDR2 FQNEAQ (reference sequence). Trimming left V 4 bases short and J 10 bases short, with 13 bases between. CDR3 nucleotides: TGTGCCAGCAGCTCTCTCGTTGATTCAGCTTTCTTT. Protein: CASSSLVDSAFF.

The CDR3 nucleotides are TGTGCCAGCAGCGATTACACAGATACGCAGTATTTT. This encodes CASSDYTDTQYF. The chain links TRBV11-2 to TRBJ2-3; D gene uncertain. This CDR3 spans 12 amino acids. Looked up from germline, CDR1 is SGHAT and CDR2 is FQNNGV. Between the trimmed V and J ends, which lost 5 bases and 2 bases, there was a span of 5 bases.

The chain recombines TRBV5-1 with TRBJ2-6; 14 bases map to TRBD2. Trimming at V came to 4 bases and at J to 3 bases, leaving 9 bases not matched to a gene. CDR3 length equals 19 residues. Germline V CDR1 and CDR2: SGHRS, YFSETQ. CDR3 DNA: TGCGCCAGCAGCCCGGGACTAGCGGGAGATATTCTTGGGGCCAACGTCCTGACTTTC. Its protein is CASSPGLAGDILGANVLTF.

This chain connects TRBV30 to TRBJ1-2; tentatively, D is TRBD1 (6 bases). The CDR3 runs 12 residues. The ends were cut back, 3 bases at V and 4 bases at J, with 9 bases in the middle. In germline, CDR1 is GTSNPN, CDR2 SVGIG (reference sequence). CDR3 loop: CAWRDRRYGYTF. The CDR3 coding sequence is TGTGCCTGGAGAGACAGGCGCTATGGCTACACCTTC.

The V call is TRBV9, the J call TRBJ1-1; D remains unclear. Germline CDR1 SGDLS, CDR2 YYNGEE. The germline V and J ends were trimmed by 0 bases and 6 bases, with 9 bases remaining between them. The CDR3 has 13 residues. CDR3 sequence: CASSVGRQAEAFF. The CDR3 nucleotides are TGTGCCAGCAGCGTAGGGCGACAAGCTGAAGCTTTCTTT.

This rearrangement joins TRBV4-2 to TRBJ1-4; a possible D gene is TRBD1 (5 bases). Germline V gives CDR1 LGHNA, CDR2 YNFKEQ. The length of the CDR3 is 13 residues. The V end was cut by 4 bases, the J end by 8 bases, with 11 bases between. In nucleotides, the CDR3 is TGTGCCAGCAGCCGGGACCTAGGCGAAAAACTGTTTTTT. Amino acids: CASSRDLGEKLFF.

The chain combines TRBV9 with TRBJ1-3; D remains unclear. The V end was cut by 1 base, the J end by 2 bases, with 7 bases between. CDR3 length equals 14 residues. CDR1 SGDLS and CDR2 YYNGEE come from the germline V gene. The CDR3 nucleotides read TGTGCCAGCAGCGTAATGGCAACTGGAAACACCATATATTTT. It specifies CASSVMATGNTIYF.

The chain recombines TRBV7-2 with TRBJ1-4; D uncertain. CDR1 SGHTA and CDR2 FQGNSA come from the germline V gene. V was pared by 2 bases and J by 5 bases, with 12 bases between. The CDR3 has 15 amino acids. The CDR3 region has the DNA TGTGCCAGCAGCTTACAGGCAGCCTCGAATGAAAAACTGTTTTTT. It encodes CASSLQAASNEKLFF.

The rearrangement joins TRBV6-5 to TRBJ2-2; D not certain. Trimming removed 6 bases from V and 0 bases from J, with 8 bases in between. Per the germline V gene, CDR1 is MNHEY and CDR2 is SVGAGI. There are 14 residues in the CDR3. DNA of the CDR3: TGTGCCAGCAGGCGCGGCTCGAACACCGGGGAGCTGTTTTTT. This sequence encodes CASRRGSNTGELFF.

This chain connects TRBV28 to TRBJ2-2; D remains ambiguous. CDR3 length: 13 residues. Germline CDR1 and CDR2: MDHEN and SYDVKM. Trimming pared 3 bases from V and 8 bases from J, leaving 10 bases between. The chain's CDR3 is CASSFWRRGELFF. For the CDR3, the DNA is TGTGCCAGCAGTTTTTGGCGAAGAGGGGAGCTGTTTTTT.

CDR3 bases: TGTGCCAGCAGTTCTAGCGGTCGCACAGATACGCAGTATTTT. Amino acid sequence: CASSSSGRTDTQYF. This chain joins TRBV9 and TRBJ2-3; 7 bases match TRBD2. V trimming: 5 bases; J trimming: 1 base; junction bases outside the gene matches: 4. CDR1 SGDLS and CDR2 YYNGEE come from the germline V gene. The CDR3 contains 14 residues.

A single count supports this clone. The rearrangement joins TRBV9 to TRBJ2-7; TRBD2 matches at 11 bases. The CDR3 runs 14 residues. J gave up 6 bases and V 5 bases, and 7 bases lay outside the gene matches. Germline V CDR1 and CDR2: SGDLS, YYNGEE. In DNA, the CDR3 is TGTGCCAGCAGTGGGCCCGGGACTAGCGGCGAGCAGTACTTC. Protein sequence: CASSGPGTSGEQYF. The whole variable domain, remainder taken from reference TRBV9 and TRBJ2-7, is DSGVTQTPKHLITATGQRVTLRCSPRSGDLSVYWYQQSLDQGLQFLIQYYNGEERAKGNILERFSAQQFPDLHSELNLSSLELGDSALYFCASSGPGTSGEQYFGPGTRLTVT.

This clone was seen once. This chain's CDR3 is CASRRTGFNEKLFF. For the CDR3, the DNA is TGTGCCAGCAGGAGGACAGGATTTAATGAAAAACTGTTTTTT. This chain joins TRBV28 and TRBJ1-4; 7 nucleotides match TRBD1. Germline V gene sequence: CDR1 MDHEN, CDR2 SYDVKM. After removal of 6 bases from V and 4 bases from J, the junction contained 5 bases not matched to a gene. The CDR3 has 14 amino acids.

This clone was seen only once. V usage is TRBV7-9 and J usage is TRBJ2-7; 10 positions match TRBD2. Per the germline V gene, CDR1 is SEHNR and CDR2 is FQNEAQ (reference sequence). The trim removed 1 base at V and 4 bases at J, leaving 4 bases unmatched. The CDR3 extends over 15 amino acids. The CDR3 loop is CASSLGPSGSYEQYF. CDR3 bases: TGTGCCAGCAGCTTAGGGCCTAGCGGGAGTTACGAGCAGTACTTC.

This sequence joins TRBV4-1 and TRBJ2-7; TRBD2 matches at 8 bases. This CDR3 has 16 residues. From germline, CDR1 is MGHRA and CDR2 YSYEKL. The V gene end was trimmed by 3 bases and the J gene end by 3 bases; junction bases not matched to a gene: 10. DNA of the CDR3: TGCGCCAGCAGCCAGGAATCCGGGACTAGGTACTACGAGCAGTACTTC. This encodes CASSQESGTRYYEQYF.

The chain carries TRBV28 and TRBJ2-7; D gene unclear. This CDR3 comprises 12 residues. V was pared by 2 bases and J by 3 bases, with 5 bases between. Germline CDR1 reads MDHEN; CDR2 reads SYDVKM. The CDR3 nucleotides read TGTGCCAGCAGTTTAAAGATCTACGAGCAGTACTTC. This encodes CASSLKIYEQYF. Full variable domain (rest looked up from reference TRBV28 and TRBJ2-7): DVKVTQSSRYLVKRTGEKVFLECVQDMDHENMFWYRQDPGLGLRLIYFSYDVKMKEKGDIPEGYSVSREKKERFSLILESASTNQTSMYLCASSLKIYEQYFGPGTRLTVT.

The chain recombines TRBV2 with TRBJ2-5; TRBD2 matches at 12 bases. The V and J ends lost 6 bases and 4 bases, in that order; junction bases with no gene match: 6. This CDR3 is built from 15 residues. In germline, CDR1 is SNHLY, CDR2 FYNNEI. CDR3: CASSRLAGVGETQYF. CDR3 bases: TGTGCCAGCAGCCGACTAGCGGGAGTTGGAGAGACCCAGTACTTC. Filled out from reference TRBV2 and TRBJ2-5, the complete variable domain reads EPEVTQTPSHQVTQMGQEVILRCVPISNHLYFYWYRQILGQKVEFLVSFYNNEISEKSEIFDDQFSVERPDGSNFTLKIRSTKLEDSAMYFCASSRLAGVGETQYFGPGTRLLVL.

The rearrangement uses TRBV28 and TRBJ2-5, with 11 bases fitting TRBD2. The J call may be incorrect, as the DNA end agrees better with TRBJ2-7. The CDR3 has 15 residues. CDR1 and CDR2 from the germline V gene are MDHEN and SYDVKM. Here the CDR3 DNA reads TGTGCCAGCTTAACGGGGACTAGCGGTTCCTACGAGCAGTACTTC. This sequence encodes CASLTGTSGSYEQYF.

This chain joins TRBV5-8 and TRBJ2-7; no reliable D call. The CDR3 contains 15 residues. V was clipped by 1 base and J by 5 bases, with 16 bases between them. Germline CDR1 SGHTS, CDR2 YDEGEE. This CDR3 is CASSLLTGSRDEQYF. In DNA, the CDR3 is TGTGCCAGCAGCTTGCTAACCGGTAGTAGAGACGAGCAGTACTTC.

Worth noting for this clone: Different DNA sequences within this sample yield the same CDR3. This chain connects TRBV6-1 to TRBJ2-2, with 14 bases aligning to TRBD2. CDR3 length: 16 residues. Germline assignment: CDR1 MNHNS and CDR2 SASEGT. V shed 4 bases and J 6 bases; nucleotides not matched to a gene: 4. The CDR3, as DNA: TGTGCCAGCAGTGGACTAGCGGGGGGGCCCGCCGGGGAGCTGTTTTTT. It translates to CASSGLAGGPAGELFF.

The sample holds one count of this clone. DNA of the CDR3: TGCGCCAGCAGCTTGAAGGGACATATGAACACTGAAGCTTTCTTT. Amino acid sequence: CASSLKGHMNTEAFF. V and J are TRBV5-1 and TRBJ1-1; D might be TRBD1 (6 bases). Trimming removed 1 base from V and 0 bases from J, with 10 bases in between. Germline CDR1 SGHRS, CDR2 YFSETQ. This CDR3 is built from 15 residues.

The V and J genes are TRBV9 and TRBJ2-7, with D possibly matching TRBD2 (5 bases). The length of the CDR3 is 14 residues. CDR1 is SGDLS, CDR2 YYNGEE, per germline. Trimming left V 4 bases short and J 6 bases short, with 17 bases between. The CDR3 region is CASSPILGFGEQYF. In nucleotides, the CDR3 is TGTGCCAGCAGCCCCATACTAGGTTTTGGCGAGCAGTACTTC.

This CDR3 reads CASSLKFYAGSSYNEQFF. In nucleotides, the CDR3 is TGTGCCAGCAGCTTAAAATTTTATGCGGGGAGCTCCTACAATGAGCAGTTCTTC. The chain is built from TRBV11-2 and TRBJ2-1; a possible D gene is TRBD2 (6 bases). Germline V gives CDR1 SGHAT, CDR2 FQNNGV. The CDR3 spans 18 residues. V lost 2 bases to trimming and J lost 0 bases, with 17 bases between them.

The rearrangement links TRBV5-6 to TRBJ2-3; D gene unclear. V was clipped by 3 bases and J by 0 bases, with 17 bases between them. This CDR3 spans 17 amino acids. Germline CDR1 reads SGHDT; CDR2 reads YYEEEE. The CDR3 nucleotides read TGTGCCAGCAGCTCATATGGTGGCCAGGCCAGCACAGATACGCAGTATTTT. This codes for CASSSYGGQASTDTQYF. The whole variable domain, filled in from reference TRBV5-6 and TRBJ2-3, reads DAGVTQSPTHLIKTRGQQVTLRCSPKSGHDTVSWYQQALGQGPQFIFQYYEEEERQRGNFPDRFSGHQFPNYSSELNVNALLLGDSALYLCASSSYGGQASTDTQYFGPGTRLTVL.

This chain uses TRBV19 with TRBJ1-5; D is perhaps TRBD1 (6 bases). The CDR3 loop spans 16 amino acids. Germline lookup yields CDR1 LNHDA and CDR2 SQIVND (reference sequence). The V end was cut by 7 bases, the J end by 5 bases, with 21 bases between. DNA of the CDR3: TGTGCCAGTAATGCCTGGGGGGGCGAGCGGGATCAGCCCCAGCATTTT. The encoded protein is CASNAWGGERDQPQHF.

V usage is TRBV7-9 and J usage is TRBJ1-2; 7 bases are a match to TRBD1. After removal of 1 base from V and 5 bases from J, the junction contained 7 bases not matched to a gene. The CDR3 is 15 amino acids. The V gene's germline CDR1 is SEHNR and CDR2 FQNEAQ (reference sequence). The DNA of the CDR3 is TGTGCCAGCAGCTTAGATTTGGGACAGAGTTATGGCTACACCTTC. This gives the protein CASSLDLGQSYGYTF.

V is TRBV6-4 and J is TRBJ2-1; 14 positions match TRBD2. V dropped 3 bases and J dropped 1; count of bases not matched to a gene: 8. In germline, CDR1 is MRHNA, CDR2 SNTAGT. The CDR3 contains 19 residues. The CDR3 bases are TGTGCCAGCAGTGAGATCGGACTAGCGGGAGGAGGATCCTACAATGAGCAGTTCTTC. Protein product: CASSEIGLAGGGSYNEQFF.